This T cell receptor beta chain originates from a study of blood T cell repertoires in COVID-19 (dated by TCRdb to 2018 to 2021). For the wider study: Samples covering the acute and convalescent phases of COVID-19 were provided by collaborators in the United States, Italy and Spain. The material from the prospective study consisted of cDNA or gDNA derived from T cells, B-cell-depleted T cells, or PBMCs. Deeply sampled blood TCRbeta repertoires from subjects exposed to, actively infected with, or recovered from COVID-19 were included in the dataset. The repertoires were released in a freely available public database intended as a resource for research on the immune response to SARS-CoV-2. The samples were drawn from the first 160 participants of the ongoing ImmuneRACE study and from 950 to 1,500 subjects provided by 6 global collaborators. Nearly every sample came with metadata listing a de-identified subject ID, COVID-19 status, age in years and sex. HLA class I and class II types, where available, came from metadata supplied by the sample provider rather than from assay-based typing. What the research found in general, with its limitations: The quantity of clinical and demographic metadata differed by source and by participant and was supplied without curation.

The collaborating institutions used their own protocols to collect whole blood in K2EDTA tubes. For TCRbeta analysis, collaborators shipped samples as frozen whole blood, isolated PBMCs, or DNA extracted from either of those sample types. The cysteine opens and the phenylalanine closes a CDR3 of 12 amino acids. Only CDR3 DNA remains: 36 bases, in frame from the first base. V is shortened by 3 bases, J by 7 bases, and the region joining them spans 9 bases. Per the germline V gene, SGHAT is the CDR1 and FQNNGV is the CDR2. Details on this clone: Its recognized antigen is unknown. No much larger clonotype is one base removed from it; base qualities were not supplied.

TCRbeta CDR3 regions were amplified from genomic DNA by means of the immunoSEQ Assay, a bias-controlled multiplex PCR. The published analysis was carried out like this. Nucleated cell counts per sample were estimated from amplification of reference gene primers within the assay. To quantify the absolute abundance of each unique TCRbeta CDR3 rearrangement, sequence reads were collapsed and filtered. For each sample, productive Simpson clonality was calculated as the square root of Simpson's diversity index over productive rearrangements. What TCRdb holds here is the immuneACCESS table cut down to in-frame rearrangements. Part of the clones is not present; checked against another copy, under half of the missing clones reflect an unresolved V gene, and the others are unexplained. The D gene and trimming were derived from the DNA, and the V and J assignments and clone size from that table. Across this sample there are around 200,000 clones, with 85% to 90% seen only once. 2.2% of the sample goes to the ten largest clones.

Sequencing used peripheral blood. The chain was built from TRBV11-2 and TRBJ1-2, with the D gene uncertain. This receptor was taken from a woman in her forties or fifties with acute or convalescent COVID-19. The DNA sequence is TGTGCCAGCAGCTTTCGAGGGTCTGGCTACACCTTC. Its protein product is CASSFRGSGYTF.